Presented here are 13 T cell receptor beta chains from one specimen sequenced in a study of OX40 agonist ivuxolimab in advanced cancers. The protocol was immunoSEQ multiplex PCR, while the TCRdb copy is restricted to in-frame clones and leaves out a portion. This sample has fewer than 80,000 clones; around 89% occur once, and the top ten carry 3% to 4%. Material: CD4+ or CD8+ T cells sorted from blood, obtained in a trial of the OX40 agonist ivuxolimab. These receptors came from an adult with an advanced solid tumor such as melanoma, head and neck, liver or kidney cancer.

The V call is TRBV30, the J call TRBJ1-1; the D is unclear. From germline, CDR1 is GTSNPN and CDR2 SVGIG (reference sequence). This CDR3 has 12 amino acids. V shed 2 bases and J shed 0 bases, with 4 bases lying between them. In DNA form, the CDR3 reads TGTGCCTGGAGTTTTATGAACACTGAAGCTTTCTTT. Residues: CAWSFMNTEAFF. The variable domain in full, completed from reference TRBV30 and TRBJ1-1, reads SQTIHQWPATLVQPVGSPLSLECTVEGTSNPNLYWYRQAAGRGLQLLFYSVGIGQISSEVPQNLSASRPQDRQFILSSKKLLLSDSGFYLCAWSFMNTEAFFGQGTRLTVV.

The CDR3 nucleotides are TGTGCCAGCTCACCACGGGGAGGGGGCTTCGGTCCCAATGAAAAACTGTTTTTT. Amino acid sequence: CASSPRGGGFGPNEKLFF. The gene calls are TRBV18 and TRBJ1-4, with 7 nucleotides matching TRBD1. The CDR3 runs 18 residues. Trimming removed 1 base from V and 5 bases from J; junction bases left unmatched: 13. Germline lookup yields CDR1 KGHSH and CDR2 LQKENI.

The chain uses TRBV30 and TRBJ1-3, with D uncertain. The CDR3 covers 13 residues. The germline gives CDR1 GTSNPN, CDR2 SVGIG (reference sequence). V was trimmed by 2 bases and J by 4 bases, leaving 9 bases between them. DNA for the CDR3: TGTGCCTGGAGTTCGGTACTCGGAAACACCATATATTTT. Amino acids: CAWSSVLGNTIYF.

V is TRBV5-1 and J is TRBJ2-1; 9 positions match TRBD2. The V segment lost 0 bases and the J segment 7 bases; nucleotides outside the gene matches: 5. This CDR3 has 15 amino acids. The germline CDR1 and CDR2 sequences are SGHRS and YFSETQ. CDR3 bases: TGCGCCAGCAGCTTGGGGACTAGCGTTTCGAATGAGCAGTTCTTC. Protein: CASSLGTSVSNEQFF.

The chain joins TRBV11-2 to TRBJ1-3, with D unclear. Trimming left V 5 bases short and J 0 bases short, with 8 bases between. Germline V gene lookup returns CDR1 SGHAT and CDR2 FQNNGV. The CDR3 is 14 residues long. The CDR3, as DNA: TGTGCCAGCAGCCTGGGTAGCTCTGGAAACACCATATATTTT. Translation gives CASSLGSSGNTIYF.

V is TRBV29-1 and J is TRBJ2-1; 8 nucleotides match TRBD2. Germline V gene data show CDR1 as SQVTM and CDR2 as ANQGSEA. The CDR3 is made up of 13 amino acids. After removal of 6 bases from V and 7 bases from J, the junction contained 8 bases not matched to a gene. The CDR3 DNA sequence: TGCAGCGTCGTCGCGGGAGGTAGGAATGAGCAGTTCTTC. Translation gives CSVVAGGRNEQFF.

The chain combines TRBV2 with TRBJ1-1; no clear D gene. This CDR3 comprises 12 residues. V was clipped by 1 base and J by 6 bases, with 6 bases between them. Per the germline V gene, CDR1 is SNHLY and CDR2 is FYNNEI. The CDR3 bases are TGTGCCAGCAGTGAAGGACTTCCTGAAGCTTTCTTT. This codes for CASSEGLPEAFF. Full variable domain (outside the CDR3, taken from reference TRBV2 and TRBJ1-1): EPEVTQTPSHQVTQMGQEVILRCVPISNHLYFYWYRQILGQKVEFLVSFYNNEISEKSEIFDDQFSVERPDGSNFTLKIRSTKLEDSAMYFCASSEGLPEAFFGQGTRLTVV.

The gene calls are TRBV9 and TRBJ1-2; D is unresolved. The ends were cut back, 3 bases at V and 7 bases at J, with 7 bases in the middle. CDR3 length equals 11 residues. Germline-derived CDR1 and CDR2 are SGDLS and YYNGEE. The chain's CDR3 is CASSAQSGYTF. CDR3 sequence (DNA): TGTGCCAGCAGCGCCCAGTCTGGCTACACCTTC.

This sequence joins TRBV30 and TRBJ1-2; weak D call: TRBD1 (5 bases). Trimming removed 2 bases from V and 8 bases from J, with 12 bases in between. The CDR3 extends over 12 amino acids. Germline-derived CDR1 and CDR2 are GTSNPN and SVGIG (reference sequence). The CDR3, as DNA: TGTGCCTGGAGTTCGGGGGGGAACGGCTACACCTTC. It translates to CAWSSGGNGYTF. Drawing the rest from reference TRBV30 and TRBJ1-2, the complete variable domain is SQTIHQWPATLVQPVGSPLSLECTVEGTSNPNLYWYRQAAGRGLQLLFYSVGIGQISSEVPQNLSASRPQDRQFILSSKKLLLSDSGFYLCAWSSGGNGYTFGSGTRLTVV.

The CDR3 loop is CASSSQWNTEAFF. DNA of the CDR3: TGCGCCAGCAGCTCCCAGTGGAACACTGAAGCTTTCTTT. The rearrangement joins TRBV5-1 to TRBJ1-1; D remains ambiguous. Germline CDR1 SGHRS, CDR2 YFSETQ. The CDR3 loop spans 13 amino acids. The ends were cut back, 3 bases at V and 1 base at J, with 7 bases in the middle.

This clone was seen only a few times. The CDR3 reads CASSGRRVTEAFF. The CDR3 nucleotides are TGTGCCAGCAGTGGAAGGCGGGTCACTGAAGCTTTCTTT. The V call is TRBV6-1, the J call TRBJ1-1; D remains ambiguous. V lost 4 bases, J lost 4 bases, and 10 bases lay in between. Germline V gene sequence: CDR1 MNHNS, CDR2 SASEGT. CDR3 length: 13 amino acids.

This rearrangement joins TRBV7-8 to TRBJ1-2, with D perhaps TRBD1 (6 bases). V dropped 4 bases and J dropped 0 bases, with 12 bases sitting between them. CDR3 length equals 15 residues. The germline V gene encodes CDR1 SGHVS and CDR2 FQNEAQ. The chain's CDR3 is CASSSSRTANYGYTF. The CDR3 DNA is TGTGCCAGCAGCTCCTCGCGGACAGCTAACTATGGCTACACCTTC.

V usage is TRBV2 and J usage is TRBJ1-1, with 7 bases matching TRBD1. Germline V gene data show CDR1 as SNHLY and CDR2 as FYNNEI. This CDR3 has 12 amino acids. The J segment lost 6 bases and the V segment lost 8 bases, leaving 6 bases of the junction unmatched. CDR3 residues: CASQTGNAEAFF. The CDR3 nucleotides are TGTGCCAGCCAGACAGGGAATGCTGAAGCTTTCTTT.